Listed below are T cell receptor beta chains from one sample, sequenced in a study of cytomegalovirus exposure and HLA in healthy donors. Assay used: immunoSEQ multiplex PCR; TCRdb lists only in-frame clones, some missing. The table has over 150,000 clones, roughly four fifths seen once. Material: PBMCs. The receptors derive from a man aged 50 to 59 in good health and CMV-seropositive. Both conserved end residues are part of each CDR3. A D gene is named only where the DNA matches it firmly. Where a row states a size, it is once, few, many or the class of an expanded clone; other rows omit it.

.,.,TRBJ2-7,TRBV28,TGTGCCAGCAGTTTAGAGGGTGTCCACGAGCAGTACTTC,CASSLEGVHEQYF
.,TRBD2,TRBJ2-3,TRBV6-6,TGTGCCAGCAGTTACTCGACGGGGGGGGCAGATACGCAGTATTTT,CASSYSTGGADTQYF
.,.,TRBJ2-7,TRBV5-6,TGTGCCAGCAGCCCTCGGACAGCTACGAAGCAGTACTTC,CASSPRTATKQYF
many,.,TRBJ2-7,TRBV19,TGTGCCAGTAGTATACTCCCCGGGGACGAGCAGTACTTC,CASSILPGDEQYF
.,.,TRBJ2-4,TRBV9,TGTGCCAGCAGCGAGGAGAGGGGGGGACACCTCCGGGGCATTCAGTACTTC,CASSEERGGHLRGIQYF
.,.,TRBJ1-5,TRBV9,TGTGCCAGCAGCGTAGGTCCAGGGGAGAATCAGCCCCAGCATTTT,CASSVGPGENQPQHF
once,.,TRBJ2-1,TRBV7-3,TGTGCCAGCAGCCCCCCAGCGGGTGAGCAGTTCTTC,CASSPPAGEQFF
few,TRBD2,TRBJ2-1,TRBV7-3,TGTGCCAGCAGCCCGGGGCCACTAGCGGGGGGACAAAATGAGCAGTTCTTC,CASSPGPLAGGQNEQFF
.,.,TRBJ2-7,TRBV20-1,TGCAGTGCTAGACCTACCTACGAGCAGTACTTC,CSARPTYEQYF
.,.,TRBJ2-7,TRBV7-2,TGTGCCAGCAGCTTATTCCCGCCCCTAGCGCCCAGCTCCTACGAGCAGTACTTC,CASSLFPPLAPSSYEQYF
.,.,TRBJ2-3,TRBV4-3,TGCGCCAGCAGCCAAGGTTGGCGGGATGAGACAGATACGCAGTATTTT,CASSQGWRDETDTQYF
.,.,TRBJ2-3,TRBV4-3,TGCGCCAGCAGCCAAGGTCTCGGCAGGGGCACAGATACGCAGTATTTT,CASSQGLGRGTDTQYF
.,TRBD1,TRBJ1-5,TRBV18,TGTGCCAGCTCACCACGACAGGGGGGAAATCAGCCCCAGCATTTT,CASSPRQGGNQPQHF
.,TRBD1,TRBJ2-7,TRBV2,TGTGCCAGCAGCGAGACAGGGTCCTACGAGCAGTACTTC,CASSETGSYEQYF
once,TRBD1,TRBJ2-6,TRBV5-1,TGCGCCAGCAGGCCGACAGGGGCGGCTGGGGCCAACGTCCTGACTTTC,CASRPTGAAGANVLTF
once,TRBD1,TRBJ1-5,TRBV19,TGTGCCAGTAGTATCCCAGGGGGAGGCAATCAGCCCCAGCATTTT,CASSIPGGGNQPQHF
.,.,TRBJ1-3,TRBV10-3,TGTGCCATCACAGCGCCTGGGGGAAACACCATATATTTT,CAITAPGGNTIYF
few,.,TRBJ2-3,TRBV6-6,TGTGCCAGCAGTTACTCTTCGGCAGATACGCAGTATTTT,CASSYSSADTQYF
few,TRBD1,TRBJ1-6,TRBV6-5,TGTGCCAGCAGTTACTCGACAGGGGATTCACCCCTCCACTTT,CASSYSTGDSPLHF
.,.,TRBJ2-7,TRBV19,TGTGCCAGTAGTGGCAAGAACTACGGCTCCGAGCAGTACTTC,CASSGKNYGSEQYF
.,TRBD2,TRBJ2-2,TRBV7-3,TGTGCCAGCAGCACTACCGGGACTAGTAGCGGGGAGCTGTTTTTT,CASSTTGTSSGELFF
.,.,TRBJ2-7,TRBV5-4,TGTGCCAGCAGCTGGGAGGGACGGCCAGGGGAGGAAGAGCAGTACTTC,CASSWEGRPGEEEQYF
few,.,TRBJ2-3,TRBV7-6,TGTGCCAGCAGCCCGGGATTTCGCACAGATACGCAGTATTTT,CASSPGFRTDTQYF
once,TRBD2,TRBJ2-5,TRBV6-5,TGTGCCAGCGGCCTAGCGGGAGAGACCCAGTACTTC,CASGLAGETQYF
.,.,TRBJ2-3,TRBV9,TGTGCCAGCACCCGAGGGGGGGGTCTCAATTGGGGCACAGATACGCAGTATTTT,CASTRGGGLNWGTDTQYF
.,.,TRBJ1-3,TRBV19,TGTGCCAGTAGTATTGGCGGGCTCTCTGGAAACACCATATATTTT,CASSIGGLSGNTIYF
.,.,TRBJ1-6,TRBV19,TGTGCCAGTAGCGACAGTCTCCTGAATTCACCCCTCCACTTT,CASSDSLLNSPLHF
.,TRBD2,TRBJ2-5,TRBV28,TGTGCCAGTGGAGGGACTAGCGGGGGACAAGAGACCCAGTACTTC,CASGGTSGGQETQYF
.,TRBD1,TRBJ2-3,TRBV11-3,TGTGCCAGCAGCTTAAGGCAGGGGGCTACAGATACGCAGTATTTT,CASSLRQGATDTQYF
.,.,TRBJ1-4,TRBV7-6,TGTGCCAGCAGCTCCGAGACAGGAATTAATGAAAAACTGTTTTTT,CASSSETGINEKLFF
.,.,TRBJ2-1,TRBV2,TGTGCCAGCAGTGATCAGGGGTCAGGGGAGTTCTTC,CASSDQGSGEFF
.,.,TRBJ1-1,TRBV4-1,TGCGCCAGCAGCCTTTCTAGGGGGACTGAAGCTTTCTTT,CASSLSRGTEAFF
.,TRBD1,TRBJ2-7,TRBV13,TGTGCCAGCAGCCCCGGGACAGTCACTAATCGGCGCTACGAGCAGTACTTC,CASSPGTVTNRRYEQYF
.,TRBD2,TRBJ2-7,TRBV2,TGTGCCAGCAGTGAGTCGCGGGAGTACGAGCAGTACTTC,CASSESREYEQYF
.,TRBD2,TRBJ2-5,TRBV5-1,TGCGCCAGCAGCTCGGGACTAGCGGGGGAGCAAGAGACCCAGTACTTC,CASSSGLAGEQETQYF
.,.,TRBJ2-5,TRBV7-2,TGTGCCAGCAGCCCCCCAGGCGGTGGGGGGACTGTGACCCAGTACTTC,CASSPPGGGGTVTQYF
.,TRBD1,TRBJ1-3,TRBV6-5,TGTGCCAGCAGTTTGGGACAGGCTGGAAACACCATATATTTT,CASSLGQAGNTIYF
.,TRBD2,TRBJ2-5,TRBV10-3,TGTGCCATCAGTGGGGGGAGGGCCCAAGAGACCCAGTACTTC,CAISGGRAQETQYF
few,.,TRBJ2-1,TRBV7-9,TGTGCCAGCAGCCCGCCGATGAGACTAGGTCTGGGTGAGCAGTTCTTC,CASSPPMRLGLGEQFF
.,.,TRBJ1-3,TRBV9,TGTGCCAGCTCCCGGACGTTCCGGGGTTCTGGAAACACCATATATTTT,CASSRTFRGSGNTIYF
.,.,TRBJ1-2,TRBV18,TGTGCCAGCTCACTCCAGAGGTCAGCGGATGGCTACACCTTC,CASSLQRSADGYTF
few,.,TRBJ1-1,TRBV5-1,TGCGCCAGCAGCTTGGGAGGGGGCACTGAAGCTTTCTTT,CASSLGGGTEAFF
.,TRBD2,TRBJ2-2,TRBV30,TGTGCCTGGAGTGTAAGACTAGCGGGAGGCCGTGGCGGGGAGCTGTTTTTT,CAWSVRLAGGRGGELFF